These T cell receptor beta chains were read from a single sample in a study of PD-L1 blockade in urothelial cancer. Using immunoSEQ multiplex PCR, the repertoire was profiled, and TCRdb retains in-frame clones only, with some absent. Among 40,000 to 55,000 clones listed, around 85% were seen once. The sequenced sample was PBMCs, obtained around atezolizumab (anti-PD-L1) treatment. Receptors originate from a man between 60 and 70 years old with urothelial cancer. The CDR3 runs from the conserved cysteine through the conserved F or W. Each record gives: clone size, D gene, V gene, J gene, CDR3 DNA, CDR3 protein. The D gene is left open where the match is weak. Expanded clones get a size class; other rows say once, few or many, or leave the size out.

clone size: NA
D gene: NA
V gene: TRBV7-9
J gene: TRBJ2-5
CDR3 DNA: TGTGCCAGCAGCATCGGAGGGAACCAAGAGACCCAGTACTTC
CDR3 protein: CASSIGGNQETQYF

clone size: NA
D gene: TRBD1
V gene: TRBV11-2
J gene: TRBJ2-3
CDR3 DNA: TGTGCCAGCAGCTCATTCCAGGGGGCAGGATATGATACGCAGTATTTT
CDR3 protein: CASSSFQGAGYDTQYF

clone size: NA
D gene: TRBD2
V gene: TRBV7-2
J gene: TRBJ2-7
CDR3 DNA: TGTGCCAGCGGGGGCGGGGGGAGTTACGAGCAGTACTTC
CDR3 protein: CASGGGGSYEQYF

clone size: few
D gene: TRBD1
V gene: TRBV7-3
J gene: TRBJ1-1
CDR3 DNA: TGTGCCAGCAGGCCTACAGGGGAGGCTGAAGCTTTCTTT
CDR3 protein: CASRPTGEAEAFF

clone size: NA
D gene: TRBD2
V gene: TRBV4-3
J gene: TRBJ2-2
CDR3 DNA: TGCGCCAGCAGCCAAGGACTAGCGGGGTCCCTCCCGAACACCGGGGAGCTGTTTTTT
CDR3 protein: CASSQGLAGSLPNTGELFF

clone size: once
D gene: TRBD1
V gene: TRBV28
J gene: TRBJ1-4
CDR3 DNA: TGTGCCAGCAGCTCGACAGGGGTGGAGGAAAAACTGTTTTTT
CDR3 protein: CASSSTGVEEKLFF

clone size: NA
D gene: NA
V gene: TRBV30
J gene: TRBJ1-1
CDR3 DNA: TGTGCCTGGAGTTGGGCCGGGACAATGAACACTGAAGCTTTCTTT
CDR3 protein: CAWSWAGTMNTEAFF

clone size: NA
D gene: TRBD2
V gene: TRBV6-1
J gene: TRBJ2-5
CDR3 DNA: TGTGCCAGCAGTGGAGCGGGGGGGTACCAAGAGACCCAGTACTTC
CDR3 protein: CASSGAGGYQETQYF

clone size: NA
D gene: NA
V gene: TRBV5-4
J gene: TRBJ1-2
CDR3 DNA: TGTGCCAGCAGCATCGGACAGATTGGCTACACCTTC
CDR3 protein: CASSIGQIGYTF

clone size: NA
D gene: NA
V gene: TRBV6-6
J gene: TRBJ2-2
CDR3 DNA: TGTGCCAGCAGTTACAGAAGAGAGGGGGCCGGGGAGCTGTTTTTT
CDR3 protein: CASSYRREGAGELFF

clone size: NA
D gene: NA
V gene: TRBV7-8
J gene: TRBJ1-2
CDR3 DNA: TGTGCCAGCAGCTCAAATGCTAGGTCCTATGGCTACACCTTC
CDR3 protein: CASSSNARSYGYTF

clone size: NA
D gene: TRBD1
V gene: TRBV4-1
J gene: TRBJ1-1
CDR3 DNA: TGCGCCAGCAGCGGCCCGACAGGGGGCACTGAAGCTTTCTTT
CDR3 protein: CASSGPTGGTEAFF

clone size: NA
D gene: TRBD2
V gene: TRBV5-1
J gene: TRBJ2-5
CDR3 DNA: TGCGCCAGCAGCTTTTCAGCGGGGGGGATCCAAGAGACCCAGTACTTC
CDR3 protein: CASSFSAGGIQETQYF

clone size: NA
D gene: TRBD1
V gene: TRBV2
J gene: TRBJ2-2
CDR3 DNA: TGTGCCAGCAGTGGTGGCAGGGGGCTATCTGGGGAGCTGTTTTTT
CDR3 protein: CASSGGRGLSGELFF

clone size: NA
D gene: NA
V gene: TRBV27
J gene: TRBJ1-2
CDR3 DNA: TGTGCCAGCAGGGACCCGGGGAGGGCAGTTAACTATGGCTACACCTTC
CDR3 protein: CASRDPGRAVNYGYTF

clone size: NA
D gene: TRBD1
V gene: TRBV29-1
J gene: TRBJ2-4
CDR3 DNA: TGCAGCGCTAGGAGGGGGACAGGGGTTAACATTCAGTACTTC
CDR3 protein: CSARRGTGVNIQYF

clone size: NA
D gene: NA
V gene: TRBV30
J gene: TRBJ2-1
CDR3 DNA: TGTGCCTGGAGTGTATATCTAGCCTCCAATGAGCAGTTCTTC
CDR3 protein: CAWSVYLASNEQFF

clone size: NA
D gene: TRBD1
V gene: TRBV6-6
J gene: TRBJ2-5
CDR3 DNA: TGTGCCAGCAGTTACTCCGGGACAGGGAACCAAGAGACCCAGTACTTC
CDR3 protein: CASSYSGTGNQETQYF